This T cell receptor (beta chain) was recovered during a study of T-cell reconstitution after alpha-beta-depleted transplantation in children. Study-level points and caveats: Roughly two months post-transplant, alpha-beta T cells reportedly originated from several hundred graft clones that had expanded. Some patients owed their high day-60 TCRbeta diversity to surviving recipient T cells and thymic progenitors. The authors attributed T-cell counts and diversity one year after transplant mostly to newly produced T cells.

This clonotype was counted ten times or more. The antigen remains undetermined. The CDR3 runs to 15 residues. V gave up 3 bases and J gave up 4 bases, with 14 bases separating them. Unique molecular identifiers were incorporated when the TCRbeta library was constructed. Using its own MiXCR run on the PCR reads, TCRdb lists one record per CDR3 protein. The table shows around 700,000 distinct CDR3 sequences, with less than 15% occurring only once. The sequence was collected from a girl aged 2 to 9 with congenital amegakaryocytic thrombocytopenia, due to receive a stem cell transplant. Sequences were derived from PBMCs, sampled before TCRalphabeta/CD19-depleted stem cell transplant. The genes are TRBV12-3 or TRBV12-4 and TRBJ2-3; D gene ambiguous. CDR3 loop: CASSLGGPGPDTQYF. As DNA, the CDR3 is TGTGCCAGCAGTTTGGGCGGCCCTGGCCCAGATACGCAGTATTTT.